This entry lists 20 T cell receptor beta chains sequenced from one sample in a study of cytomegalovirus exposure and HLA in healthy donors. Researchers ran the PCR with 60 Vbeta and 13 Jbeta primers. The protocol was immunoSEQ multiplex PCR, while the TCRdb copy is restricted to in-frame clones and leaves out a portion. The repertoire holds approximately 150,000 clones, roughly 80% seen once, with roughly 4% in the top ten. The specimen sequenced was PBMCs. These receptors all stem from a woman between 35 and 50 years old in good health and CMV-seropositive.

The gene calls are TRBV10-2 and TRBJ2-7, with 10 positions matching TRBD2. The CDR3 loop spans 16 amino acids. Germline values: CDR1 WSHSY, CDR2 SAAADI. The V segment lost 5 bases and the J segment 3 bases; nucleotides outside the gene matches: 10. This CDR3 is CASSLSSGGPIYEQYF. As DNA, the CDR3 is TGCGCCAGCAGTTTATCTAGCGGGGGCCCCATCTACGAGCAGTACTTC.

This chain uses TRBV15 with TRBJ2-5, with D unclear. The CDR3 spans 17 residues. Trimming left V 1 base short and J 4 bases short, with 19 bases between. CDR1 LNHNV and CDR2 YYDKDF come from the germline V gene (reference sequence). The CDR3 nucleotides read TGTGCCACCAGCAGAGGTTCTGGGCGAAGGCTTCGAGAGACCCAGTACTTC. It yields the protein CATSRGSGRRLRETQYF.

V is TRBV18 and J is TRBJ2-3, with D maybe TRBD1 (6 bases). V lost 2 bases and J 2 bases, leaving 14 bases between the germline ends. CDR1 KGHSH and CDR2 LQKENI come from the germline V gene. The CDR3 loop spans 16 amino acids. DNA for the CDR3: TGTGCCAGCTCACCATGGTCTAGGGGGTACACAGATACGCAGTATTTT. Protein sequence: CASSPWSRGYTDTQYF.

The chain combines TRBV9 with TRBJ1-2; D not certain. This CDR3 is 14 amino acids long. V was trimmed by 4 bases and J by 1 base, leaving 11 bases between them. CDR1 SGDLS and CDR2 YYNGEE come from the germline V gene. The CDR3, as DNA: TGTGCCAGCAGCCCAACGACTGGTAACTATGGCTACACCTTC. As protein: CASSPTTGNYGYTF.

The chain uses TRBV13 and TRBJ1-1; 8 nucleotides line up with TRBD1. V lost 1 base, J lost 3 bases, and 7 bases stayed unmatched. Germline-derived CDR1 and CDR2 are PRHDT and FYEKMQ (reference sequence). CDR3 length: 16 residues. In nucleotides, the CDR3 is TGTGCCAGCAGCTTAGAAGGGCAGGGGGCGGACACTGAAGCTTTCTTT. It codes for CASSLEGQGADTEAFF.

V is TRBV30 and J is TRBJ1-4, with D unresolved. The CDR3 consists of 14 residues. Germline V gene sequence: CDR1 GTSNPN, CDR2 SVGIG (reference sequence). Trimming took 3 bases from V and 0 from J, leaving 8 bases between them. The CDR3 DNA sequence: TGTGCCTGGAGCTCAGGAACAACTAATGAAAAACTGTTTTTT. Amino acid sequence: CAWSSGTTNEKLFF. The entire variable domain, with the rest obtained from reference TRBV30 and TRBJ1-4, is as follows: SQTIHQWPATLVQPVGSPLSLECTVEGTSNPNLYWYRQAAGRGLQLLFYSVGIGQISSEVPQNLSASRPQDRQFILSSKKLLLSDSGFYLCAWSSGTTNEKLFFGSGTQLSVL.

The V gene is TRBV7-3, the J gene TRBJ2-3; perhaps TRBD1 as D (6 bases). The length of the CDR3 is 14 residues. The germline V gene encodes CDR1 SGHTA and CDR2 FQGTGA. V gave up 1 base and J gave up 3 bases, with 8 bases separating them. Here the CDR3 DNA reads TGTGCCAGCAGCTTAAGGGGGCCAACAGATACGCAGTATTTT. Translated: CASSLRGPTDTQYF.

The chain employs TRBV7-3 and TRBJ2-5, with 16 positions matching TRBD2. The CDR3 consists of 19 residues. V was clipped by 4 bases and J by 5 bases; unmatched bases: 13. Germline loops: CDR1 SGHTA, CDR2 FQGTGA. This chain's CDR3 is CASSSTGLAGGPIRETQYF. In DNA, the CDR3 is TGTGCCAGCAGCTCCACGGGACTAGCGGGGGGGCCTATTAGGGAGACCCAGTACTTC.

The genes are TRBV19 and TRBJ2-3, with a possible D match to TRBD2 (7 bases). V was trimmed by 4 bases and J by 5 bases, leaving 16 bases between them. CDR1 and CDR2 (germline): LNHDA, SQIVND (reference sequence). CDR3 length equals 15 residues. The CDR3 nucleotides are TGTGCCAGTAGTACCCACGGGGGGCCGGGAGATACGCAGTATTTT. Protein product: CASSTHGGPGDTQYF.

The V call is TRBV6-5, the J call TRBJ2-5; 8 bases map to TRBD2. Matching the DNA end better, TRBJ2-7 makes the J call doubtful. This CDR3 is built from 13 residues. CDR1 and CDR2 from the germline V gene are MNHEY and SVGAGI. CDR3 sequence: CASTSGGAYEQYF. CDR3 coding DNA: TGTGCCAGCACCAGCGGGGGAGCCTACGAGCAGTACTTC.

In its sample, this clone was seen once. The rearrangement joins TRBV28 to TRBJ1-5, with 8 bases that match TRBD1. With 6 bases clipped from V and 0 bases from J, the junction kept 7 bases outside the gene matches. The length of the CDR3 is 16 residues. Germline V gives CDR1 MDHEN, CDR2 SYDVKM. In DNA form, the CDR3 reads TGTGCCAGCAGCACGGACAGGGACTATAGCAATCAGCCCCAGCATTTT. This codes for CASSTDRDYSNQPQHF.

The chain couples TRBV10-3 to TRBJ1-2; 8 positions agree with TRBD1. Trimming cost V 4 bases and J 3 bases; bases outside gene matches: 10. The CDR3 extends over 16 amino acids. Per germline, CDR1 ENHRY and CDR2 SYGVKD. For the CDR3, the DNA is TGTGCCATCAGTGCAGGTCGGACAGGGAGAGACTATGGCTACACCTTC. This translates into CAISAGRTGRDYGYTF.

CDR3 region: CASSSAPPTGLSETF. CDR3 DNA sequence: TGTGCCAGCAGCTCAGCGCCCCCGACAGGATTATCAGAGACCTTC. The chain carries TRBV7-2 and TRBJ1-2, with D tentatively TRBD1 (6 bases). The germline V gene encodes CDR1 SGHTA and CDR2 FQGNSA. The CDR3 has 15 amino acids. V dropped 4 bases and J dropped 14 bases, with 26 bases sitting between them.

The rearrangement uses TRBV4-3 and TRBJ2-7, with 9 positions matching TRBD1. In germline, CDR1 is LGHNA, CDR2 YSLEER. This CDR3 contains 13 residues. V was clipped by 6 bases and J by 3 bases; unmatched bases: 3. CDR3 DNA: TGCGCCAGCAGTCGGGACAGGGACTACGAGCAGTACTTC. It yields the protein CASSRDRDYEQYF.

The CDR3 loop reads CASTGTAPTGELFF. Here the CDR3 DNA reads TGTGCCAGTACGGGGACAGCTCCAACCGGGGAGCTGTTTTTT. The chain carries TRBV19 and TRBJ2-2; 7 nucleotides match TRBD1. The CDR3 covers 14 residues. Looked up from germline, CDR1 is LNHDA and CDR2 is SQIVND (reference sequence). The J segment lost 5 bases and the V segment lost 7 bases, leaving 7 bases of the junction unmatched.

CDR3 sequence: CASARTSGRNEQYF. The CDR3 nucleotides are TGTGCCAGCGCCCGGACTAGCGGGAGAAACGAGCAGTACTTC. V is TRBV27 and J is TRBJ2-7; TRBD2 aligns across 13 bases. V shed 8 bases and J 5 bases; nucleotides not matched to a gene: 6. Germline assignment: CDR1 MNHEY and CDR2 SMNVEV (reference sequence). The CDR3 is made up of 14 amino acids.

This chain connects TRBV27 to TRBJ1-5; D call uncertain. Trimming removed 8 bases at V and 0 bases at J, with 8 bases between. Germline lookup yields CDR1 MNHEY and CDR2 SMNVEV (reference sequence). The CDR3 has 13 residues. This CDR3 reads CASGEDSNQPQHF. DNA for the CDR3: TGTGCCAGCGGCGAGGATAGCAATCAGCCCCAGCATTTT.

The chain recombines TRBV5-6 with TRBJ2-3; tentatively, D is TRBD2 (7 bases). The CDR3 extends over 15 amino acids. CDR1 and CDR2 (germline): SGHDT, YYEEEE. Trimming cost V 1 base and J 5 bases, with 14 bases left between them. CDR3: CASSLTRGAGDTQYF. CDR3 nucleotide sequence: TGTGCCAGCAGCTTGACCCGGGGGGCGGGAGATACGCAGTATTTT.

The V gene is TRBV6-7, the J gene TRBJ1-1; TRBD1 aligns across 12 bases. TRBV6-7 is an open reading frame, and its role is uncertain. CDR3 length equals 17 residues. V lost 3 bases to trimming and J lost 3 bases; unmatched junction nucleotides: 8. CDR3 in DNA: TGTGCCAGCAGTTATCGGGACAGGGGGCTAGGAGACACTGAAGCTTTCTTT. It specifies CASSYRDRGLGDTEAFF.

This clone turned up a few times. The genes are TRBV5-1 and TRBJ1-1; D ambiguous. The V and J ends lost 4 bases and 1 base respectively, with 11 bases between them. The germline gives CDR1 SGHRS, CDR2 YFSETQ. CDR3 length equals 14 residues. In nucleotides, the CDR3 is TGCGCCAGCAGCCTTCTGACACGGAACACTGAAGCTTTCTTT. This sequence encodes CASSLLTRNTEAFF. Complete variable domain (other parts from reference TRBV5-1 and TRBJ1-1): KAGVTQTPRYLIKTRGQQVTLSCSPISGHRSVSWYQQTPGQGLQFLFEYFSETQRNKGNFPGRFSGRQFSNSRSEMNVSTLELGDSALYLCASSLLTRNTEAFFGQGTRLTVV.